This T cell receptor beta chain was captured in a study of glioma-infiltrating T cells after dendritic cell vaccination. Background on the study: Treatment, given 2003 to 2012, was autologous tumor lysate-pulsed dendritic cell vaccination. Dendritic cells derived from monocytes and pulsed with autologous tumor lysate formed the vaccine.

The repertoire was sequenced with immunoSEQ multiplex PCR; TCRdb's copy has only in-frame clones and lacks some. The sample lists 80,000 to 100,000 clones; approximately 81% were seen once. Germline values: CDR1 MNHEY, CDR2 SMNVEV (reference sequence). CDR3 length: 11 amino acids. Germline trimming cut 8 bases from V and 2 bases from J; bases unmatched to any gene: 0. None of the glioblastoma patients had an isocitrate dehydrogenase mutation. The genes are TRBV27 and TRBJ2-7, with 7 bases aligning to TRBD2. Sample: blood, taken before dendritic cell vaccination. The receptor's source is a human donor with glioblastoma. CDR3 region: CASGGAYEQYF. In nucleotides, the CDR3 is TGTGCCAGCGGGGGGGCCTACGAGCAGTACTTC.